A selection of T cell receptor beta chains follows, all from one sample in a study of shared clonotypes between healthy human individuals. The assay was immunoSEQ multiplex PCR, and TCRdb's table has in-frame clones only and misses some. The data show about 1.5 million clones, with 95% to 99% seen just once and around 0.45% held by the top ten. The sequencing sample was made of naive CD4+ T cells sorted from blood. The receptors were sampled from a man younger than 40 in good health. Each CDR3 is given with its conserved first and last residue. The D gene is left open where the match is weak. A clone size is listed for some rows: how often the clone was seen (once, few, many), or a class if it is expanded.

v_gene	d_gene	j_gene	abundance	CDR3nt	CDR3aa
TRBV2	-	TRBJ2-3	once	TGTGCCAGCAGTGATAAGGACATTATTCCGCAGTATTTT	CASSDKDIIPQYF
TRBV6-6	-	TRBJ2-4	-	TGTGCCAGCACCAACGGAGGCATTCAGTACTTC	CASTNGGIQYF
TRBV5-4	-	TRBJ2-7	-	TGTGCCAGCAGCTTGTCGGCAGGGGAGGAGCAGTACTTC	CASSLSAGEEQYF
TRBV7-9	-	TRBJ2-7	-	TGTGCCAGCAGCTTAACCCGGCGGGGAACCTACGAGCAGTACTTC	CASSLTRRGTYEQYF
TRBV4-1	-	TRBJ2-1	-	TGCGCCAGCAGCCAAGATCGAATCCCCCGACCCGGGAATGAGCAGTTCTTC	CASSQDRIPRPGNEQFF
TRBV9	TRBD1	TRBJ1-1	once	TGTGCCAGCAGCGTAGAGATAGGGACAGGGGATACTGAAGCTTTCTTT	CASSVEIGTGDTEAFF
TRBV28	-	TRBJ1-2	-	TGTGCCAGCAGTCTCGACAGCTATGGCTACACCTTC	CASSLDSYGYTF
TRBV5-4	-	TRBJ2-2	-	TGTGCCAGCAGCTTGGATGGCAGGGGCGGCACCGGGGAGCTGTTTTTT	CASSLDGRGGTGELFF
TRBV5-4	TRBD2	TRBJ2-1	-	TGTGCCAGCCAAGGACTAGCGGGGGTCAATGAGCAGTTCTTC	CASQGLAGVNEQFF
TRBV18	TRBD1	TRBJ2-7	-	TGTGCCAGCTCCCCATGGGGACAGGTTGGGTACTACGAGCAGTACTTC	CASSPWGQVGYYEQYF
TRBV6-5	TRBD2	TRBJ2-1	once	TGTGCCAGCAGCGCACTAGCGGGAGTCGACAATGAGCAGTTCTTC	CASSALAGVDNEQFF
TRBV5-4	-	TRBJ2-3	-	TGTGCCAGCAGCTTCTCCCGGGATACGCAGTATTTT	CASSFSRDTQYF
TRBV5-5	-	TRBJ1-4	-	TGTGCCAGCAGTTCCCAGGTATGGGGCGATGAAAAACTGTTTTTT	CASSSQVWGDEKLFF
TRBV29-1	-	TRBJ2-3	-	TGCAGCGTTGATTTTTCCGACGGTGATACGCAGTATTTT	CSVDFSDGDTQYF
TRBV5-1	-	TRBJ2-7	-	TGCGCCAGCAGCTTGGGCCTAGGGGCTTACGAGCAGTACTTC	CASSLGLGAYEQYF
TRBV29-1	TRBD1	TRBJ2-5	once	TGCAGCGTAGGGACAGGGGGTGGAGAGACCCAGTACTTC	CSVGTGGGETQYF
TRBV20-1	-	TRBJ1-4	-	TGCAGTGTGCCAACTAATGAAAAACTGTTTTTT	CSVPTNEKLFF
TRBV29-1	TRBD2	TRBJ2-7	-	TGCAGCGTTGAGGGACTAGCAGGCTACGAGCAGTACTTC	CSVEGLAGYEQYF
TRBV9	TRBD2	TRBJ2-7	-	TGTGCCAGCAGCGTCAGTAGCGGGAACGACGAGCAGTACTTC	CASSVSSGNDEQYF
TRBV28	-	TRBJ2-1	-	TGTGCCAGCAGTTTGGGGCGACACAATGAGCAGTTCTTC	CASSLGRHNEQFF
TRBV6-5	-	TRBJ2-1	-	TGTGCCAGCAGTGCCCGACATAGCTACAATGAGCAGTTCTTC	CASSARHSYNEQFF
TRBV9	TRBD2	TRBJ2-1	-	TGTGCCAGCAGCACCATACTAGCGGCTGAGCAGTTCTTC	CASSTILAAEQFF
TRBV29-1	TRBD2	TRBJ2-2	-	TGCAGCGCTCTCCTGTGGCGGGAGCGGTCCGGGGAGCTGTTTTTT	CSALLWRERSGELFF
TRBV19	TRBD2	TRBJ2-7	-	TGTGCCAGTAGGGCGGGAGGAATCTCCTACGAGCAGTACTTC	CASRAGGISYEQYF
TRBV18	-	TRBJ2-6	-	TGTGCCAGCTCACCGTCGACGGGCTCTGGGGCCAACGTCCTGACTTTC	CASSPSTGSGANVLTF
TRBV9	TRBD2	TRBJ2-3	once	TGTGCCAGCAGCGTAGGACTAGCTAAAAGCACAGATACGCAGTATTTT	CASSVGLAKSTDTQYF
TRBV19	TRBD2	TRBJ2-7	-	TGTGCCAGTAGTATAGGACTAGCGGGTTTCTACGAGCAGTACTTC	CASSIGLAGFYEQYF
TRBV9	-	TRBJ1-1	-	TGTGCCAGCAGCGTAGGGCAGGACACTGAAGCTTTCTTT	CASSVGQDTEAFF
TRBV5-1	-	TRBJ2-3	-	TGCGCCAGCAGCTTGAGGACTCACGGCACAGATACGCAGTATTTT	CASSLRTHGTDTQYF
TRBV15	-	TRBJ2-2	-	TGTGCCACCAGCGCGAGGCGACTGGGCACCGGGGAGCTGTTTTTT	CATSARRLGTGELFF
TRBV9	TRBD2	TRBJ2-3	-	TGTGCCAGCAGCGTAGGACTAGCGGGAAACACAGATACGCAGTATTTT	CASSVGLAGNTDTQYF
TRBV7-9	-	TRBJ1-5	-	TGTGCCAGCAGCTTGAGTCTGACGGGGAGCAATCAGCCCCAGCATTTT	CASSLSLTGSNQPQHF
TRBV18	-	TRBJ2-5	-	TGTGCCAGCTCACCATTGACAATACCCCGAGAGACCCAGTACTTC	CASSPLTIPRETQYF
TRBV28	-	TRBJ2-1	-	TGTGCCAGCAGTTTATCCGGGACTCATTATGAGCAGTTCTTC	CASSLSGTHYEQFF
TRBV28	-	TRBJ2-7	-	TGTGCCAGCAGTTCAACCGTTAGGGAGCAGTACTTC	CASSSTVREQYF
TRBV6-1	-	TRBJ2-2	-	TGTGCCAGCACCTTATCCGGGGAGCTGTTTTTT	CASTLSGELFF
TRBV27	-	TRBJ1-1	-	TGTGCCAGCAGTAAGACAACTACGAACACTGAAGCTTTCTTT	CASSKTTTNTEAFF
TRBV5-4	TRBD1	TRBJ1-4	-	TGTGCCAGCAGCTCTTTACAGGGGGCGACGGGGGAAAAACTGTTTTTT	CASSSLQGATGEKLFF
TRBV11-2	-	TRBJ2-7	-	TGTGCCAGCAGCCCGATCACTCGGGGCTACGAGCAGTACTTC	CASSPITRGYEQYF
TRBV7-3	-	TRBJ2-1	-	TGTGCCAGCAGCTTAATAAACGGCTACAATGAGCAGTTCTTC	CASSLINGYNEQFF
TRBV27	-	TRBJ2-7	-	TGTGCCAGCAGTTTGACTCGACTGGGCGACGAGCAGTACTTC	CASSLTRLGDEQYF
TRBV10-3	TRBD2	TRBJ2-7	-	TGTGCCATCAGTCAAACAATCGCGACTAGCGGGAGTTACGAGCAGTACTTC	CAISQTIATSGSYEQYF
TRBV19	-	TRBJ2-4	once	TGTGCCAGTAGTGCCAGGGTTTCCAAAAACATTCAGTACTTC	CASSARVSKNIQYF
TRBV6-6	-	TRBJ2-7	once	TGTGCCAGCAGTGGTACGGGGGTGATCTCCTACGAGCAGTACTTC	CASSGTGVISYEQYF
TRBV5-6	-	TRBJ2-7	-	TGTGCCAGCAGCTGGTCCTACGAGCAGTACTTC	CASSWSYEQYF
TRBV7-9	TRBD1	TRBJ2-7	-	TGTGCCAGCAGCTCTAACCGGGACAGGGGGAACGAGCAGTACTTC	CASSSNRDRGNEQYF
TRBV28	-	TRBJ2-7	-	TGTGCCAGCAGTTTATTTGCGGGATCCTACGAGCAGTACTTC	CASSLFAGSYEQYF
TRBV20-1	-	TRBJ1-1	-	TGCAGTGCTACAAGGGGCACTGAAGCTTTCTTT	CSATRGTEAFF
TRBV25-1	-	TRBJ2-3	once	TGTGCCAGCAGTGAAGCGAGGGTTGGGACAGATACGCAGTATTTT	CASSEARVGTDTQYF
TRBV5-1	TRBD2	TRBJ2-7	-	TGCGCCAGCAGCTTGGCGGGAGGGCCCTACGAGCAGTACTTC	CASSLAGGPYEQYF
TRBV7-9	TRBD2	TRBJ2-1	-	TGTGCCGGATGGGGACTAGCGGGAGACAATGAGCAGTTCTTC	CAGWGLAGDNEQFF
TRBV29-1	TRBD1	TRBJ2-5	-	TGCAGCGTCACACGGGACAGCCCGGGGGAGACCCAGTACTTC	CSVTRDSPGETQYF
TRBV30	-	TRBJ1-5	-	TGTGCCTGGAGTGTGTCTCAATATCATCAGCCCCAGCATTTT	CAWSVSQYHQPQHF